These 31 T cell receptor beta chains originate from one sample sequenced in a study of control samples from healthy donors and cancer patients (dated by TCRdb to about 2020). Library prep was done by the immunoSEQ multiplex PCR assay. TCRdb's version of the immuneACCESS table is confined to in-frame rearrangements and falls short of the full clone set. An unresolved V gene accounts for under half of the shortfall where checked; the remainder is of unknown origin. This sample holds 350,000 to 450,000 clones; around 90% were observed only once. Just under 6.5% of the sample is in the top ten clones. Source material: PBMCs. All receptors derive from a middle-aged man with head and neck cancer.

The gene calls are TRBV9 and TRBJ2-2; TRBD2 matches 12 bases. Germline values: CDR1 SGDLS, CDR2 YYNGEE. This CDR3 spans 16 amino acids. Trimming removed 4 bases from V and 6 bases from J; junction bases left unmatched: 7. The CDR3 bases are TGTGCCAGCAGCTCCCTAGCGGGGGGGCCGGCCGGGGAGCTGTTTTTT. This gives the protein CASSSLAGGPAGELFF.

This clone has just one count. The rearrangement uses TRBV30 and TRBJ2-3, with D uncertain. Trimming removed 0 bases from V and 5 bases from J, with 3 bases in between. This CDR3 spans 11 amino acids. CDR1 and CDR2 from the germline V gene are GTSNPN and SVGIG (reference sequence). As DNA, the CDR3 is TGTGCCTGGAGTGTTGTAGATACGCAGTATTTT. Amino acids: CAWSVVDTQYF. Full variable domain (remainder filled in from reference TRBV30 and TRBJ2-3): SQTIHQWPATLVQPVGSPLSLECTVEGTSNPNLYWYRQAAGRGLQLLFYSVGIGQISSEVPQNLSASRPQDRQFILSSKKLLLSDSGFYLCAWSVVDTQYFGPGTRLTVL.

A remark on this clone: One junction end does not reproduce the germline sequence, and a read error may be involved. This sequence joins TRBV7-7 and TRBJ2-2; 9 positions match TRBD1. This CDR3 region has 15 residues. CDR1 and CDR2 from the germline V gene are SSHAT and FNYEAQ (reference sequence). The CDR3 bases are TGTGCTAGCAGCCCGGGACAGGGGAACACCGGGGAGCTGTTTTTT. As protein: CASSPGQGNTGELFF.

The V and J genes are TRBV6-1 and TRBJ1-5; D uncertain. The CDR3 sequence is 12 residues long. Germline V gives CDR1 MNHNS, CDR2 SASEGT. V dropped 3 bases and J dropped 0 bases, with 0 bases sitting between them. The CDR3 loop is CASSDSNQPQHF. The CDR3 coding sequence is TGTGCCAGCAGTGATAGCAATCAGCCCCAGCATTTT.

The chain combines TRBV6-5 with TRBJ1-4, with a tentative D call TRBD1 (5 bases). This CDR3 is 13 amino acids long. Germline loops: CDR1 MNHEY, CDR2 SVGAGI. Trimming cost V 4 bases and J 11 bases, with 14 bases left between them. The CDR3 sequence: CASSSQGGGKLFF. Here the CDR3 DNA reads TGTGCCAGCAGTTCCCAGGGAGGAGGGAAACTGTTTTTT.

The gene calls are TRBV6-5 and TRBJ1-6; D is unclear. CDR1 is MNHEY and CDR2 is SVGAGI in the germline V gene. This CDR3 has 13 residues. The germline V and J ends were trimmed by 6 bases and 10 bases, with 13 bases remaining between them. CDR3 residues: CASSPGWKSPLHF. CDR3 bases: TGTGCCAGCAGCCCCGGGTGGAAGTCACCCCTCCACTTT.

The V gene is TRBV5-1, the J gene TRBJ2-1; D is possibly TRBD2 (6 bases). The CDR3 loop spans 16 amino acids. CDR1 is SGHRS, CDR2 YFSETQ, per germline. V was pared by 0 bases and J by 8 bases, with 18 bases between. The DNA for the CDR3 is TGCGCCAGCAGCTTGGGTAGCGGAGGGGTCTCGGATGAGCAGTTCTTC. Amino acid sequence: CASSLGSGGVSDEQFF.

V gene TRBV5-1 combines with J gene TRBJ2-5; the match to TRBD2 covers 8 bases. The CDR3 extends over 15 amino acids. Trimming cost V 2 bases and J 2 bases; bases outside gene matches: 5. CDR1 SGHRS and CDR2 YFSETQ come from the germline V gene. The CDR3 DNA follows: TGCGCCAGCAGCTTTACTAGCGGCGGACAAGAGACCCAGTACTTC. This sequence encodes CASSFTSGGQETQYF.

The chain joins TRBV6-5 to TRBJ1-1, with D maybe TRBD1 (6 bases). V lost 7 bases and J lost 2, with 17 bases in between. Germline V gene data show CDR1 as MNHEY and CDR2 as SVGAGI. The CDR3 has 15 residues. CDR3: CASTPGWGLNTEAFF. CDR3 sequence (DNA): TGTGCCAGCACCCCGGGATGGGGGCTAAACACTGAAGCTTTCTTT.

This chain uses TRBV20-1 with TRBJ2-5; tentatively, D is TRBD1 or TRBD2 (6 bases each). Deletions cut 3 bases from V and 5 bases from J, with 22 bases between. Per the germline V gene, CDR1 is DFQATT and CDR2 is SNEGSKA (reference sequence). CDR3 length equals 16 residues. The CDR3 coding sequence is TGCAGTGCTAGTCCCGGGGGCGCGATTGGCGTGGAGACCCAGTACTTC. It encodes CSASPGGAIGVETQYF.

V is TRBV6-5 and J is TRBJ2-1; 9 positions match TRBD2. The length of the CDR3 is 16 residues. Germline CDR1 is MNHEY and CDR2 is SVGAGI. The junction had 8 bases not matched to a gene; V was cut back by 2 bases and J by 6 bases. The CDR3 protein is CASSYEEREVPNEQFF. The DNA for the CDR3 is TGTGCCAGCAGTTACGAGGAGCGGGAGGTCCCCAATGAGCAGTTCTTC.

Turning to this clone: Other nucleotide sequences from this sample produce the same CDR3. The chain recombines TRBV7-2 with TRBJ1-5, with TRBD1 identical over 7 bases. The germline V gene has CDR1 SGHTA and CDR2 FQGNSA. With 5 bases clipped from V and 3 bases from J, the junction kept 4 bases outside the gene matches. There are 14 residues in the CDR3. The CDR3 sequence: CASSRTGDNQPQHF. CDR3 bases: TGTGCCAGCAGCAGAACAGGGGACAATCAGCCCCAGCATTTT.

The V call is TRBV4-3, the J call TRBJ1-5; maybe TRBD1 (5 bases). Germline CDR1 reads LGHNA; CDR2 reads YSLEER. V dropped 3 bases and J dropped 6 bases, with 12 bases sitting between them. This CDR3 is built from 14 residues. The CDR3 is CASSHNMGPQPQHF. In DNA form, the CDR3 reads TGCGCCAGCAGCCATAATATGGGGCCTCAGCCCCAGCATTTT.

V is TRBV10-1 and J is TRBJ2-3; the D gene is possibly TRBD2 (6 bases). The CDR3 spans 17 residues. The germline gives CDR1 WNHNN, CDR2 SYGVQD (reference sequence). V shed 4 bases and J shed 3 bases, with 20 bases lying between them. The DNA of the CDR3 is TGCGCCAGCAGTGGTGGTGGCTGGGGGGTGAGGACAGATACGCAGTATTTT. Translated, it gives CASSGGGWGVRTDTQYF.

The chain carries TRBV24-1 and TRBJ2-1, with D perhaps matching TRBD1 (7 bases). The CDR3 runs to 13 residues. Germline CDR1 is KGHDR and CDR2 is SFDVKD. Between the trimmed V and J ends, which lost 4 bases and 12 bases, there was a span of 15 bases. In nucleotides, the CDR3 is TGTGCCACCAGTGAATTTTGGCAGGGGGGGCAGTTCTTC. Protein sequence: CATSEFWQGGQFF.

The chain couples TRBV5-4 to TRBJ2-3, with TRBD2 matching over 7 bases. The CDR3 spans 17 residues. CDR1 SGHNT and CDR2 YYREEE come from the germline V gene (reference sequence). Losses at the gene ends were 0 bases for V and 2 bases for J; bases not matched to a gene: 9. The CDR3 here is CASSLAVQGGFTDTQYF. The DNA of the CDR3 is TGTGCCAGCAGCTTGGCCGTGCAGGGAGGGTTCACAGATACGCAGTATTTT.

J is TRBJ2-7 and V is TRBV5-5, with TRBD2 as a possible D gene (6 bases). The CDR3 runs 14 residues. V dropped 0 bases and J dropped 2 bases, with 9 bases sitting between them. Per germline, CDR1 SGHKS and CDR2 YYEKEE (reference sequence). CDR3 in amino acids: CASSLAGGPYEQYF. CDR3 DNA: TGTGCCAGCAGCTTGGCCGGGGGTCCCTACGAGCAGTACTTC.

The rearrangement uses TRBV7-3 and TRBJ2-4; 8 nucleotides align to TRBD2. The ends lost 4 bases at V and 9 bases at J; junction bases unmatched: 11. This CDR3 has 15 residues. CDR1 is SGHTA, CDR2 FQGTGA, per germline. CDR3 residues: CASSYRGGNESIQYF. The CDR3 DNA is TGTGCCAGCAGCTACCGCGGGGGGAACGAAAGCATTCAGTACTTC.

Regarding this clone: The germline gene is not matched at one end of the junction; a read error may be the cause. The rearrangement links TRBV19 to TRBJ1-1; TRBD1 might be the D (5 bases). Germline-derived CDR1 and CDR2 are LNHDA and SQIVND (reference sequence). The length of the CDR3 is 13 residues. The chain's CDR3 is CASSIQGTGAGKF. In nucleotides, the CDR3 is TGTGCCAGTAGTATCCAAGGGACCGGAGCTGGTAAGTTT.

The V and J genes are TRBV11-3 and TRBJ2-2; weak D call: TRBD1 (6 bases). Germline loops: CDR1 SGHNT, CDR2 YENEEA. V was shortened by 3 bases and J by 6 bases, with 11 bases between the two germline ends. The CDR3 contains 14 residues. The CDR3 coding sequence is TGTGCCAGCAGCTTTGGCAGGGGCTCCGGGGAGCTGTTTTTT. Translation gives CASSFGRGSGELFF.

This chain links TRBV23-1 with TRBJ1-1; tentative D call: TRBD1 (6 bases). TRBV23-1 is assigned to the ORF class and has an uncertain function. The CDR3 extends over 15 amino acids. Deletions cut 4 bases from V and 5 bases from J, with 17 bases between. In nucleotides, the CDR3 is TGCGCCAGCAGTCTCAACAGGGTTAGATGGACTGAAGCTTTCTTT. Protein sequence: CASSLNRVRWTEAFF.

The V and J genes are TRBV11-2 and TRBJ2-5, with D possibly TRBD1 on 6 matching bases. The germline CDR1 and CDR2 sequences are SGHAT and FQNNGV. V lost 5 bases, J lost 5 bases, and 15 bases lay in between. The CDR3 consists of 14 residues. The CDR3 sequence: CASSQGRQGETQYF. CDR3 bases: TGTGCCAGCAGCCAGGGGCGGCAGGGGGAGACCCAGTACTTC.

The chain couples TRBV9 to TRBJ2-3, with D perhaps matching TRBD1 (5 bases). The germline V gene encodes CDR1 SGDLS and CDR2 YYNGEE. The CDR3 totals 14 residues. V lost 3 bases and J 0 bases, leaving 8 bases between the germline ends. CDR3 DNA: TGTGCCAGCAGCGCACAGGTTAGCACAGATACGCAGTATTTT. It yields the protein CASSAQVSTDTQYF.

The chain is built from TRBV27 and TRBJ2-3, with D maybe TRBD1 (6 bases). CDR1 is MNHEY, CDR2 SMNVEV, per germline (reference sequence). This CDR3 region has 17 residues. Trimming left V 2 bases short and J 1 base short, with 16 bases between. The CDR3 protein is CASSLLSDRPGTDTQYF. For the CDR3, the DNA is TGTGCCAGCAGTTTACTTTCGGACAGACCTGGCACAGATACGCAGTATTTT.

The chain recombines TRBV18 with TRBJ2-7; TRBD2 matches 8 bases. Germline V lookup: CDR1 KGHSH, CDR2 LQKENI. This CDR3 is built from 16 residues. With V trimmed by 3 bases and J by 2 bases, 9 bases remained unmatched. Here the CDR3 reads CASSPRRSGRTYEQYF. CDR3 sequence (DNA): TGTGCCAGCTCACCCCGACGGAGCGGGAGAACCTACGAGCAGTACTTC.

The chain has TRBV11-2 and TRBJ1-4; TRBD1 matches at 8 bases. The germline V gene encodes CDR1 SGHAT and CDR2 FQNNGV. The CDR3 extends over 15 amino acids. J gave up 8 bases and V 5 bases, and 10 bases lay outside the gene matches. The CDR3 DNA is TGTGCCAGCAGCGTGTGGACAGGGTTTCGGGAAAAACTGTTTTTT. Translation: CASSVWTGFREKLFF.

J is TRBJ1-5 and V is TRBV28; the D gene is possibly TRBD1 (6 bases). This CDR3 region has 18 residues. V was cut by 5 bases and J by 0 bases, with 20 bases left in between. Germline CDR1 reads MDHEN; CDR2 reads SYDVKM. DNA of the CDR3: TGTGCCAGCAGTAGCCCGGGGGGCAGAGCAAATAGCAATCAGCCCCAGCATTTT. Translating gives CASSSPGGRANSNQPQHF. Full variable domain (remainder filled in from reference TRBV28 and TRBJ1-5): DVKVTQSSRYLVKRTGEKVFLECVQDMDHENMFWYRQDPGLGLRLIYFSYDVKMKEKGDIPEGYSVSREKKERFSLILESASTNQTSMYLCASSSPGGRANSNQPQHFGDGTRLSIL.

This chain connects TRBV10-3 to TRBJ2-5; TRBD2 agrees at 8 bases. V shed 2 bases and J 2 bases; nucleotides not matched to a gene: 13. Germline V lookup: CDR1 ENHRY, CDR2 SYGVKD. This CDR3 has 18 amino acids. This CDR3 is CAISETGGPRKVQETQYF. The CDR3 DNA is TGTGCCATCAGTGAGACGGGAGGGCCAAGAAAAGTTCAAGAGACCCAGTACTTC.

This clone appeared once. V gene TRBV7-9 combines with J gene TRBJ1-6, with no clear D. Deletions cut 11 bases from V and 3 bases from J, with 11 bases between. The CDR3 sequence is 13 residues long. CDR1 is SEHNR, CDR2 FQNEAQ, per germline (reference sequence). Here the CDR3 reads CAVTTDYNSPLHF. CDR3 bases: TGTGCCGTCACAACAGACTATAATTCACCCCTCCACTTT.

V is TRBV10-2 and J is TRBJ1-2; 7 nucleotides match TRBD1. The CDR3 extends over 13 amino acids. Trimming cost V 7 bases and J 0 bases; bases outside gene matches: 2. Germline V gene lookup returns CDR1 WSHSY and CDR2 SAAADI. The CDR3 nucleotides read TGCGCCAGCATGGGACAGACTAACTATGGCTACACCTTC. Protein: CASMGQTNYGYTF.

The gene calls are TRBV10-2 and TRBJ1-4, with TRBD1 as a possible D gene (5 bases). V shed 0 bases and J shed 7 bases, with 15 bases lying between them. The CDR3 is made up of 16 amino acids. Germline V CDR1 and CDR2: WSHSY, SAAADI. The CDR3 here is CASSESGEGGGEKLFF. The CDR3 DNA sequence: TGCGCCAGCAGTGAGTCCGGTGAGGGTGGGGGTGAAAAACTGTTTTTT.